The table lists the clone carrying this T cell receptor beta chain with many counts. Its antigen remains unknown. The CDR3 contains 15 residues. Between the trimmed V and J ends, which lost 4 bases and 8 bases, there was a span of 17 bases. CDR1 and CDR2 (germline): SGHVS, FQNEAQ. This entry is derived from a study of T cells in Graves' hyperthyroidism and ophthalmopathy. Study-wide results and caveats: Most thyroid clonotypes expanded above 0.001 appeared in blood too.

The TCR beta CDR3 regions underwent amplification using RNA transcripts as the source. The HTBI primer set drove a first-round RT-PCR of the TCR CDR3. Via MiXCR, TCRdb re-called the multiplex PCR reads, giving one row per CDR3 protein. The sample records about 380,000 distinct CDR3 sequences, less than 20% being singletons. The TCR comes from a man between 18 and 29 years old with Graves' ophthalmopathy. The chain uses TRBV7-8 and TRBJ1-4; D is undetermined. The sample taken for sequencing was blood. CDR3: CASSSSAGNGEKLFF. For the CDR3, the DNA is TGTGCCAGCAGCTCTTCGGCGGGGAACGGAGAAAAACTGTTTTTT.